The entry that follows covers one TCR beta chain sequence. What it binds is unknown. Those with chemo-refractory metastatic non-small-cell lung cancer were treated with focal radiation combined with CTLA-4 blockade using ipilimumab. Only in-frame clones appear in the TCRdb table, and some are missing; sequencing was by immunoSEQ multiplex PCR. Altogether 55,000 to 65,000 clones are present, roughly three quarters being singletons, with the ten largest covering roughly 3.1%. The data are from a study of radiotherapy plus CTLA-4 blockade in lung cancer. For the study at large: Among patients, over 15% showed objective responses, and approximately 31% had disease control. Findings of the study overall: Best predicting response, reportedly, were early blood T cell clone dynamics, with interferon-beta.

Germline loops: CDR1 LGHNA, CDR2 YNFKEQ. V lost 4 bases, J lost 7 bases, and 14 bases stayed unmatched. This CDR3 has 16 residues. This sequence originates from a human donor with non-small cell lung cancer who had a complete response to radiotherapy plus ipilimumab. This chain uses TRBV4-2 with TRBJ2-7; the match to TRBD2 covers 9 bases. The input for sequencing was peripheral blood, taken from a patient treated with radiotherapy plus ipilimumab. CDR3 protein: CASSPDEAGGTLEQYF. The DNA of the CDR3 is TGTGCCAGCAGCCCAGACGAGGCGGGGGGGACCCTGGAGCAGTACTTC.